This T cell receptor (beta chain) originates from a study of T cell changes during pregnancy in multiple sclerosis (dated by TCRdb to between 2018 and 2021). Regarding the study in general: The study looked at changes in the T cell repertoire across pregnancy in women with multiple sclerosis.

This clone was observed once. Its antigen remains undetermined. Qualities for individual bases were not recorded, and no much larger clone is one base off. CDR1 is given as SGHRS and CDR2 as YFSETQ, both from the germline V gene. Relative to germline, V is 0 bases shorter and J is 2 bases shorter, with 11 bases between their ends. Inclusive of the bounding cysteine and phenylalanine, the CDR3 is 15 residues long. Of the read, only the CDR3 DNA is kept; its 45 bases are in frame from base 1. The receptor library was made with the immunoSEQ multiplex PCR assay. In its TCRdb copy, this immuneACCESS table keeps in-frame sequences only and misses some clones. Where compared with another copy, unresolved V genes explain less than half of these, and the others have no known cause. The table for this sample lists roughly 75,000 clones; about 91% of them were counted only once. About 1.9% of the sample rests with the top ten.

The V gene is TRBV5-1 and the J gene is TRBJ2-5; the D segment could be TRBD1, given 6 matching bases. The clonotype comes from a female donor with multiple sclerosis, enrolled in a pregnancy study. Specimen: peripheral blood, collected before pregnancy. For the CDR3, the sequence is CASSLARQAQETQYF. The DNA is as follows: TGCGCCAGCAGCTTGGCCCGACAGGCACAAGAGACCCAGTACTTC.